This TCR beta chain was retrieved from a study of OX40 agonist ivuxolimab in advanced cancers. Study-level findings and limits: Low normalized clonal expansion also occurred in some nonresponding patients.

A note on this clone: The antigen remains unidentified.

Produced via immunoSEQ multiplex PCR; TCRdb's table is partial and in-frame only. The table shows around 77,000 clones, with approximately 90% occurring only once. Germline V gene lookup returns CDR1 MNHEY and CDR2 SVGAGI. This CDR3 is built from 13 residues. Trimming took 8 bases from V and 9 from J, leaving 14 bases between them. This chain links TRBV6-5 with TRBJ1-6; D is undetermined. The specimen comprised CD4+ or CD8+ T cells sorted from blood, sampled in a trial of the OX40 agonist ivuxolimab. This TCR was sampled from an adult with an advanced solid tumor such as melanoma, head and neck, liver or kidney cancer. This CDR3 reads CASGGKEGSPLHF. Written as DNA, the CDR3 is TGTGCCAGCGGCGGTAAAGAAGGTTCACCCCTCCACTTT.